This TCR beta chain was captured by sequencing in a study of blood T cell repertoires in COVID-19. Study details: Specimens from acute and convalescent COVID-19 originated in the United States, Italy and Spain. PBMCs, B-cell-depleted T cells, or T cells provided the cDNA or gDNA that made up the material.

CDR1 and CDR2 (germline): KGHSH, LQKENI. This CDR3 is built from 13 residues. The V and J ends lost 3 bases and 1 base respectively, with 6 bases between them. Authors' processing steps: Researchers report that nucleated cell counts were estimated from reference gene primer amplification. Sequenced by immunoSEQ multiplex PCR; TCRdb stores in-frame clones only, minus some. The V and J calls and clone size are taken from that table; D and trimming were inferred from the DNA. The sample lists fewer than 20,000 clones; 70% to 90% were seen once. Sequencing input: peripheral blood. V usage is TRBV18 and J usage is TRBJ1-1, with a tentative D call TRBD1 (5 bases). This receptor was taken from a man between 70 and 80 years old in a cohort sampled during active COVID-19. The CDR3 protein is CASSPGGNTEAFF. The CDR3 DNA is TGTGCCAGCTCACCGGGGGGGAACACTGAAGCTTTCTTT.